These 20 T cell receptor beta chains came from one sample sequenced in a study of T cell changes during pregnancy in multiple sclerosis. Generated by immunoSEQ multiplex PCR, the TCRdb table keeps only in-frame clones and is missing some. The sample yields about 53,000 clones, around 90% seen once. Material: CD4+ T cells from peripheral blood mononuclear cells, obtained in the third trimester of pregnancy. All receptors come from a female donor with multiple sclerosis, enrolled in a pregnancy study.

J is TRBJ1-1 and V is TRBV9; 7 bases are shared with TRBD1. Germline assignment: CDR1 SGDLS and CDR2 YYNGEE. This CDR3 comprises 16 residues. J gave up 7 bases and V 3 bases, and 15 bases lay outside the gene matches. The CDR3 nucleotides read TGTGCCAGCAGCGGATCCCAGGACAGGAGGGGAATTGAAGCTTTCTTT. Residues: CASSGSQDRRGIEAFF.

The sample holds a few counts of this clone. The V gene is TRBV19, the J gene TRBJ1-5, with D unclear. The V end was cut by 5 bases, the J end by 5 bases, with 13 bases between. The CDR3 runs 14 residues. CDR1 is LNHDA, CDR2 SQIVND, per germline (reference sequence). In DNA, the CDR3 is TGTGCCAGTAGTTGGGCGGGAGGGTATCAGCCCCAGCATTTT. Encoded protein: CASSWAGGYQPQHF.

CDR3 nucleotides: TGTGCCATAGACAGGGACCTCTCCTACGAGCAGTACTTC. This gives the protein CAIDRDLSYEQYF. The chain employs TRBV2 and TRBJ2-7; 7 bases align to TRBD1. The germline V gene has CDR1 SNHLY and CDR2 FYNNEI. The CDR3 runs to 13 residues. Losses at the gene ends were 10 bases for V and 0 bases for J; bases not matched to a gene: 6.

The chain is built from TRBV19 and TRBJ2-3; D perhaps matches TRBD2 (5 bases). The CDR3 has 15 amino acids. Trimming took off 7 bases at V and 4 bases at J, with 18 bases between the two ends. Germline lookup yields CDR1 LNHDA and CDR2 SQIVND (reference sequence). The CDR3 spells CASTAPPGFPDTQYF. CDR3 nucleotides: TGTGCCAGTACGGCTCCTCCGGGGTTTCCAGATACGCAGTATTTT.

This chain uses TRBV4-1 with TRBJ1-6, with 7 nucleotides matching TRBD1. The length of the CDR3 is 15 residues. Germline-derived CDR1 and CDR2 are MGHRA and YSYEKL. Trimming took 2 bases from V and 7 from J; bases not matched to a gene: 5. CDR3 amino acids: CASSQQGVGNSPLHF. DNA of the CDR3: TGCGCCAGCAGCCAACAGGGGGTGGGAAATTCACCCCTCCACTTT.

The chain is built from TRBV5-1 and TRBJ1-1; D remains unclear. The germline V and J ends were trimmed by 4 bases and 1 base, with 14 bases remaining between them. Germline-derived CDR1 and CDR2 are SGHRS and YFSETQ. This CDR3 is 15 amino acids long. CDR3 region: CASSPRVGTNTEAFF. The CDR3 nucleotides read TGCGCCAGCAGCCCGAGGGTGGGAACGAACACTGAAGCTTTCTTT. Together with reference TRBV5-1 and TRBJ1-1, the CDR3 gives the full variable domain: KAGVTQTPRYLIKTRGQQVTLSCSPISGHRSVSWYQQTPGQGLQFLFEYFSETQRNKGNFPGRFSGRQFSNSRSEMNVSTLELGDSALYLCASSPRVGTNTEAFFGQGTRLTVV.

V usage is TRBV5-4 and J usage is TRBJ1-2; 10 positions match TRBD1. With 3 bases clipped from V and 2 bases from J, the junction kept 7 bases outside the gene matches. Germline loops: CDR1 SGHNT, CDR2 YYREEE (reference sequence). This CDR3 region has 16 residues. The CDR3 here is CASSSRTGGRNYGYTF. The CDR3 DNA is TGTGCCAGCAGCTCTCGGACAGGGGGGAGGAACTATGGCTACACCTTC.

The chain joins TRBV15 to TRBJ2-5; TRBD2 agrees at 10 bases. After removal of 4 bases from V and 5 bases from J, the junction contained 4 bases not matched to a gene. CDR1 and CDR2 from the germline V gene are LNHNV and YYDKDF (reference sequence). CDR3 size: 14 residues. As DNA, the CDR3 is TGTGCCACCAGCATTGGTAGCGGGGGGGAGACCCAGTACTTC. Translating it yields CATSIGSGGETQYF.

The chain joins TRBV4-1 to TRBJ2-1, with TRBD1 identical over 9 bases. Per germline, CDR1 MGHRA and CDR2 YSYEKL. This CDR3 has 15 amino acids. V was pared by 6 bases and J by 1 base, with 4 bases of the junction left unmatched. CDR3 region: CASRIDRGSYNEQFF. The CDR3 coding sequence is TGCGCCAGCAGGATCGACAGGGGGTCCTACAATGAGCAGTTCTTC.

The chain links TRBV30 to TRBJ2-7; 7 bases map to TRBD1. This CDR3 has 13 residues. Germline lookup yields CDR1 GTSNPN and CDR2 SVGIG (reference sequence). V gave up 4 bases and J gave up 4 bases; unmatched junction bases: 7. In nucleotides, the CDR3 is TGTGCCTGGATGAGTGACAGGGAATACGAGCAGTACTTC. Encoded protein: CAWMSDREYEQYF. Together with reference TRBV30 and TRBJ2-7, the CDR3 gives the full variable domain: SQTIHQWPATLVQPVGSPLSLECTVEGTSNPNLYWYRQAAGRGLQLLFYSVGIGQISSEVPQNLSASRPQDRQFILSSKKLLLSDSGFYLCAWMSDREYEQYFGPGTRLTVT.

The chain is built from TRBV5-6 and TRBJ2-7; D is uncertain. Germline assignment: CDR1 SGHDT and CDR2 YYEEEE. The CDR3 contains 13 residues. Deletions cut 0 bases from V and 6 bases from J, with 10 bases between. The CDR3 region is CASSLAGVSEQYF. The CDR3 DNA sequence: TGTGCCAGCAGCTTGGCCGGAGTTTCCGAGCAGTACTTC.

The V and J genes are TRBV10-3 and TRBJ2-2; TRBD2 might be the D (5 bases). Looked up from germline, CDR1 is ENHRY and CDR2 is SYGVKD. The CDR3 runs to 15 residues. Trimming removed 4 bases at V and 1 base at J, with 10 bases between. The CDR3 DNA is TGTGCCATCAGTGGGACTTCAGTGAACACCGGGGAGCTGTTTTTT. Its translation is CAISGTSVNTGELFF.

The chain combines TRBV4-2 with TRBJ2-7; 8 nucleotides match TRBD2. Trimming at V came to 3 bases and at J to 1 base, leaving 5 bases not matched to a gene. CDR1 LGHNA and CDR2 YNFKEQ come from the germline V gene. This CDR3 comprises 15 residues. The CDR3 nucleotides read TGTGCCAGCAGCCATGGGCGGGGGGCTTCCTACGAGCAGTACTTC. This gives the protein CASSHGRGASYEQYF.

V gene TRBV5-4 combines with J gene TRBJ2-5, with D maybe TRBD2 (6 bases). V gave up 4 bases and J gave up 0 bases, with 16 bases separating them. Germline CDR1 reads SGHNT; CDR2 reads YYREEE (reference sequence). CDR3 length: 16 residues. The CDR3 here is CASSQSLRDYQETQYF. CDR3 DNA sequence: TGTGCCAGCAGCCAGAGCCTCCGGGACTACCAAGAGACCCAGTACTTC.

This chain links TRBV7-3 with TRBJ2-3; 7 nucleotides match TRBD2. The CDR3 loop spans 15 amino acids. V was clipped by 1 base and J by 2 bases; unmatched bases: 3. Per germline, CDR1 SGHTA and CDR2 FQGTGA. The chain's CDR3 is CASSLRGGTTDTQYF. Here the CDR3 DNA reads TGTGCCAGCAGCTTAAGGGGGGGGACCACAGATACGCAGTATTTT.

This clone appeared once. The chain links TRBV18 to TRBJ1-1; TRBD1 matches at 9 bases. The length of the CDR3 is 17 residues. Germline V gene data show CDR1 as KGHSH and CDR2 as LQKENI. V trimming: 2 bases; J trimming: 4 bases; junction bases outside the gene matches: 11. CDR3 nucleotide sequence: TGTGCCAGCTCACCATTGGGACAGGGAGGGAAGTCCACTGAAGCTTTCTTT. Translating gives CASSPLGQGGKSTEAFF.

The chain has TRBV7-3 and TRBJ2-3, with D perhaps matching TRBD2 (6 bases). Per germline, CDR1 SGHTA and CDR2 FQGTGA. This CDR3 comprises 17 residues. V was trimmed by 0 bases and J by 2 bases, leaving 15 bases between them. CDR3 loop: CASSLTSGGIHTDTQYF. The CDR3 nucleotides read TGTGCCAGCAGCTTAACGTCTGGGGGGATACACACAGATACGCAGTATTTT. The variable domain in full, completed from reference TRBV7-3 and TRBJ2-3, reads GAGVSQTPSNKVTEKGKYVELRCDPISGHTALYWYRQSLGQGPEFLIYFQGTGAADDSGLPNDRFFAVRPEGSVSTLKIQRTERGDSAVYLCASSLTSGGIHTDTQYFGPGTRLTVL.

This clone was counted once. A read error may produce the germline difference seen at one junction end. The V and J genes are TRBV2 and TRBJ1-2; 7 nucleotides match TRBD1. The CDR3 runs 9 residues. Germline assignment: CDR1 SNHLY and CDR2 FYNNEI. CDR3: CASLHRDSF. CDR3 nucleotides: TGTGCCAGCCTCCACCGGGACAGCTTC.

The genes are TRBV5-4 and TRBJ2-1; 9 bases line up with TRBD1. With V trimmed by 0 bases and J by 10 bases, 8 bases remained unmatched. The germline V gene encodes CDR1 SGHNT and CDR2 YYREEE (reference sequence). The CDR3 covers 15 residues. The DNA for the CDR3 is TGTGCCAGCAGCTTGGGTCCCGGGACAGGGATGGAGCAGTTCTTC. It specifies CASSLGPGTGMEQFF.

The chain links TRBV30 to TRBJ1-3; the D gene is possibly TRBD1 (6 bases). V lost 1 base and J 1 base, leaving 23 bases between the germline ends. Per germline, CDR1 GTSNPN and CDR2 SVGIG (reference sequence). The CDR3 loop spans 19 amino acids. CDR3 nucleotides: TGTGCCTGGAGTGGAACAGGGTTTACTGGAAGCACTTCTGGAAACACCATATATTTT. The encoded protein is CAWSGTGFTGSTSGNTIYF.